This TCR beta chain is from a study of early T cells in non-severe SARS-CoV-2 infection. This clonotype was observed at least ten times. What it binds is not known. Study outcomes and limitations: There was a bias toward anti-spike CD8 responses in VDJdb matching, which missed private and CD4 specificities.

Individual cDNA molecules carried attached unique molecular identifiers. TCRdb used MiXCR to reprocess the 5' RACE reads, holding one entry per CDR3 protein. The data contain 50,000 to 65,000 distinct CDR3 sequences, approximately 13% of them seen just once; the ten biggest clones take up under 1.5%. V gave up 3 bases and J gave up 6 bases, with 21 bases separating them. The length of the CDR3 is 16 residues. Specimen: whole blood. The clonotype was recovered from an adult who was a healthcare worker with PCR-confirmed SARS-CoV-2 infection or an uninfected control (not recorded which). The rearrangement links TRBV12-3 or TRBV12-4 to TRBJ2-7; D may be TRBD1 (5 bases). CDR3: CASSLFIGARSREQYF. In DNA form, the CDR3 reads TGTGCCAGCAGTTTGTTCATAGGGGCTAGATCGCGCGAGCAGTACTTC.